Listed below are T cell receptor beta chains from one sample, sequenced in a study of T cell responses to AZD1222 COVID-19 vaccine. TCRdb's table, derived via immunoSEQ multiplex PCR, lists solely in-frame clones and lacks some. The sample contains under 150,000 clones, 84% of which appear only once. Specimen: peripheral blood, collected 28 days after the second AZD1222 dose. The receptors were gathered from an adult who received the AZD1222 COVID-19 vaccine. CDR3s include the opening cysteine and the closing phenylalanine or tryptophan. A D gene is named only where the DNA matches it firmly. Only part of the rows carry a size: once, few, many, or a class if the clone is expanded.

TRBV11-2	TRBD1	.	TRBJ1-2	14	TGTGCCAGCAGCCGGACAGGACTTAACTATGGCTACACCTTC	CASSRTGLNYGYTF
TRBV19	.	.	TRBJ1-1	14	TGTGCCAGTAGTACGTCCAGGGGTGCAGGAGAAGCTTTCTTT	CASSTSRGAGEAFF
TRBV5-6	TRBD2	.	TRBJ2-7	15	TGTGCCAGCAGCTTCACTAGCGGAGACACCTACGAGCAGTACTTC	CASSFTSGDTYEQYF
TRBV16	.	.	TRBJ2-2	14	TGTGCCAGCAGCCAATCTAGTATCGGCGGGGAGCTGTTTTTT	CASSQSSIGGELFF
TRBV5-1	TRBD2	once	TRBJ2-3	15	TGCGCCAGCGGCACCGAGGGTAGCGGGGCAGATACGCAGTATTTT	CASGTEGSGADTQYF
TRBV12-5	TRBD1	.	TRBJ1-1	14	TGTGCTAGTGGCGAAACAGGGGCGAGCACTGAAGCTTTCTTT	CASGETGASTEAFF
TRBV5-5	.	.	TRBJ1-2	15	TGTGCCAGCAGCGTACCTCAGGGGTTGAGCTATGGCTACACCTTC	CASSVPQGLSYGYTF
TRBV6-5	.	.	TRBJ1-6	13	TGTGCCAGCAGTCCTGGACTGCGTCTACCCCTCCACTTT	CASSPGLRLPLHF
TRBV10-3	TRBD1	.	TRBJ2-7	13	TGTGCCATCAGTCGACAGGGCCAGTACGAGCAGTACTTC	CAISRQGQYEQYF
TRBV10-3	.	.	TRBJ2-6	17	TGTGCCATCAGTGAGTCTGTCGGGACTGCTGGGGCCAACGTCCTGACTTTC	CAISESVGTAGANVLTF
TRBV28	.	.	TRBJ1-5	16	TGTGCCAGCAGTTTACTTCCAGTCTATAGCAATCAGCCCCAGCATTTT	CASSLLPVYSNQPQHF
TRBV6-2/TRBV6-3	TRBD2	.	TRBJ2-3	15	TGTGCCAGCAGTTCACTAGCGGGGTCCACAGATACGCAGTATTTT	CASSSLAGSTDTQYF
TRBV24-1	.	.	TRBJ2-2	12	TGTGCCACCAGTGACTTCGGCGGGGAGCTGTTTTTT	CATSDFGGELFF
TRBV14	TRBD1	few	TRBJ1-2	16	TGTGCCAGCAGCCGCGGAGGACAGGGGGGGAGATATGGCTACACCTTC	CASSRGGQGGRYGYTF
TRBV5-1	TRBD1	.	TRBJ2-7	14	TGCGCCAGCAGCCCACAGGGGGCGTTCTACGAGCAGTACTTC	CASSPQGAFYEQYF
TRBV25-1	.	.	TRBJ1-2	14	TGTGCCAGCAGAAAGAACTCGGGGGACTTTGGCTACACCTTC	CASRKNSGDFGYTF
TRBV9	TRBD1	.	TRBJ1-2	14	TGTGCCAGCAGCGTAGAGGACAGGGCCTATGGCTACACCTTC	CASSVEDRAYGYTF
TRBV5-1	.	.	TRBJ2-1	14	TGCGCCAGCAGCGGAGGGACTCGATACAATGAGCAGTTCTTC	CASSGGTRYNEQFF
TRBV6-5	.	once	TRBJ1-2	12	TGTGCCAGCAGAAAAGGGGGTATTGGCTACACCTTC	CASRKGGIGYTF
TRBV3-1/TRBV3-2	.	once	TRBJ2-7	15	TGTGCCAGCAGCCAGACGTCCGGGGACCTCTACGAGCAGTACTTC	CASSQTSGDLYEQYF
TRBV6-6	.	.	TRBJ2-7	12	TGTGCCAGCGGGGCGGAGGGGTACGAGCAGTACTTC	CASGAEGYEQYF
TRBV3-1/TRBV3-2	.	.	TRBJ1-2	13	TGTGCCAGCAGCCAAAGGGGGTTGGATGGCTACACCTTC	CASSQRGLDGYTF
TRBV15	.	.	TRBJ1-4	15	TGTGCCACCAGCCTTGGGTGGGGGTCTAATGAAAAACTGTTTTTT	CATSLGWGSNEKLFF
TRBV2	TRBD1	.	TRBJ1-2	13	TGTGCCAGCAGTGATGACAGGGGAGGTGGCTACACCTTC	CASSDDRGGGYTF
TRBV7-2	.	.	TRBJ2-2	12	TGTGCCAGCAGCGTGTACTTTTGGGAGCTGTTTTTT	CASSVYFWELFF
TRBV4-1	.	once	TRBJ2-7	17	TGCGCCAGCAGCCACGGGACAGAGGGGGGAAGCTCCTACGAGCAGTACTTC	CASSHGTEGGSSYEQYF
TRBV5-4	.	.	TRBJ2-3	16	TGTGCCAGCAGCCCGCGGGGCAAAACTAGCACAGATACGCAGTATTTT	CASSPRGKTSTDTQYF
TRBV7-9	.	.	TRBJ1-3	16	TGTGCCAGCAGCTTATTTTCAGCGAGCTCTGGAAACACCATATATTTT	CASSLFSASSGNTIYF
TRBV7-6	.	once	TRBJ2-5	13	TGTGCCAGCAGCCCTCCCTTCCAAGAGACCCAGTACTTC	CASSPPFQETQYF
TRBV6-4	.	.	TRBJ2-1	16	TGTGCCAGCAGCCTACTTGCGGGAAGCTCCTACAATGAGCAGTTCTTC	CASSLLAGSSYNEQFF
TRBV19	.	.	TRBJ1-1	14	TGTGCCAGTAGTATTGCGGGGCGTAATATTGAAGCTTTCTTT	CASSIAGRNIEAFF
TRBV30	.	few	TRBJ1-6	13	TGTGCCTGGAGAGGAGACAAAGATTCACCCCTCCACTTT	CAWRGDKDSPLHF
TRBV3-1/TRBV3-2	.	once	TRBJ2-1	12	TGTGCCAGCAGCCAAGTCCCCAATGAGCAGTTCTTC	CASSQVPNEQFF
TRBV15	TRBD1	.	TRBJ2-5	16	TGTGCCACCAGCAGAGATCGACAGGGGCTCGTAGAGACCCAGTACTTC	CATSRDRQGLVETQYF
TRBV7-3	.	.	TRBJ1-2	16	TGTGCCAGCAGCTTATCGTACAAGGAGTCGGTTTATGGCTACACCTTC	CASSLSYKESVYGYTF
TRBV30	TRBD1	few	TRBJ1-1	13	TGTGCCTGGACACAGGGGGCCAACACTGAAGCTTTCTTT	CAWTQGANTEAFF
TRBV6-5	.	.	TRBJ2-3	14	TGTGCCAGCAGTTACGGGGCTCGCACAGATACGCAGTATTTT	CASSYGARTDTQYF
TRBV19	.	.	TRBJ1-6	16	TGTGCCCAATTACCGATATGGGGCTCCTATAATTCACCCCTCCACTTT	CAQLPIWGSYNSPLHF
TRBV4-3	TRBD2	.	TRBJ2-3	17	TGCGCCAGCAGCCAACTTTACAGCGGGGGATCCACAGATACGCAGTATTTT	CASSQLYSGGSTDTQYF
TRBV28	.	.	TRBJ1-1	18	TGTGCCAGCAGCCGCCTAGTTGGTCAGGGGTGGTACGACACTGAAGCTTTCTTT	CASSRLVGQGWYDTEAFF
TRBV28	TRBD1	.	TRBJ1-2	14	TGTGCCAGCAGTATTCTACAGGGGGAATATGGCTACACCTTC	CASSILQGEYGYTF
TRBV28	.	.	TRBJ1-2	14	TGTGCCAGCAGTCCCCAGGATGCGGGGGATGGCTACACCTTC	CASSPQDAGDGYTF